This entry describes one T cell receptor beta chain. Trimming removed 8 bases from V and 4 bases from J; junction bases left unmatched: 11. The CDR3 contains 15 residues. CDR1 is MDHEN, CDR2 SYDVKM, per germline. This entry is derived from a study of blood T cells in healthy people across ages. Then a second PCR, running about 7 to 11 cycles, was carried out with a sample-barcoded 5' primer and a J-beta primer mix. CDR3-containing paired-end reads numbered at least 2.5 million in each sample. MiXCR was run by TCRdb on the 5' RACE reads, yielding one entry per CDR3 protein. The repertoire holds around 1,700,000 distinct CDR3 sequences, with roughly 28% as singletons.

The chain links TRBV28 to TRBJ1-2; 9 bases fit TRBD1. The clonotype originates from a woman between 25 and 40 years old in good health. The sample taken for sequencing was blood. As DNA, the CDR3 is TGTGCCAGCTCCGGGACAGGGCTCCAAATCTATGGCTACACCTTC. Translated, it gives CASSGTGLQIYGYTF.